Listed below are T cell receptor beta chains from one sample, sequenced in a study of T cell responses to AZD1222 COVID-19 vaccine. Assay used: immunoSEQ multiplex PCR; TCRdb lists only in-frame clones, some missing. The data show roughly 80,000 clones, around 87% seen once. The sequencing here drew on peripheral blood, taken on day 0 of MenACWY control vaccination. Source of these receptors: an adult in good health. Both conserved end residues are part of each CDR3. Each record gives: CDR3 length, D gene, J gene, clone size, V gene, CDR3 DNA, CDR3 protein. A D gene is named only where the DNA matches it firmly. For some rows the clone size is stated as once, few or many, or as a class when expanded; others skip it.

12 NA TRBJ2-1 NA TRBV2 TGTGCCAGCAGCTTACAGTACAATGAGCAGTTCTTC CASSLQYNEQFF
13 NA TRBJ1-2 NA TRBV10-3 TGTGCCATCAGTGTTCGGGACGCCTATGGCTACACCTTC CAISVRDAYGYTF
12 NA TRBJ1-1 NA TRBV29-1 TGCAGCGTTGAAGTAGCGGGGGCTGAAGCTTTCTTT CSVEVAGAEAFF
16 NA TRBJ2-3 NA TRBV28 TGTGCCAGCAGCTCGCGAGGGGAAACTAGCACAGATACGCAGTATTTT CASSSRGETSTDTQYF
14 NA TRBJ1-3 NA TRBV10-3 TGTGCCATCAGTGTCACACTGGACAGAAACACCATATATTTT CAISVTLDRNTIYF
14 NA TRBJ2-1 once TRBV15 TGTGCCACCAGCAGTACCGGGGCGTACAATGAGCAGTTCTTC CATSSTGAYNEQFF
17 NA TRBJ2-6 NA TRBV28 TGTGCCAGCAACCCCTCCCGGGGAAGCTCTGGGGCCAACGTCCTGACTTTC CASNPSRGSSGANVLTF
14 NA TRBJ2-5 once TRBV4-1 TGCGCCAGCAGCCAAGCCCCCGCCTCCTATCCCCAGTACTTC CASSQAPASYPQYF
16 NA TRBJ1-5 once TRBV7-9 TGTGCCAGCAGCTCGGGGAAGGGGAGTAGCAATCAGCCCCAGCATTTT CASSSGKGSSNQPQHF
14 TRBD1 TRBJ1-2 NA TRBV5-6 TGTGCCAGCAGCGACGGGACAGGACCCTATGGCTACACCTTC CASSDGTGPYGYTF
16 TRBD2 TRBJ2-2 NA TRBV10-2 TGCGCCAGCAGTGGTATTGCGGGAGTCAACACCGGGGAGCTGTTTTTT CASSGIAGVNTGELFF
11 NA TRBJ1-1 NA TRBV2 TGTGCCAGCAACCTCGGACAAGAAGCTTTCTTT CASNLGQEAFF
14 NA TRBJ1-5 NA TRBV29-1 TGCAGCGTTGATTCGGGGAATAGCAATCAGCCCCAGCATTTT CSVDSGNSNQPQHF
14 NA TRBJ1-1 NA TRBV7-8 TGTGCCAGCAGCCCCTTTTTGGGGAACACTGAAGCTTTCTTT CASSPFLGNTEAFF
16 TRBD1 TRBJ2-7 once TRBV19 TGTGCCAGTAGTGCAAAAGGACAGGTCCTACCCTACGAGCAGTACTTC CASSAKGQVLPYEQYF
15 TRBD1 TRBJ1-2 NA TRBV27 TGTGCCAGCAGTTCCACGACAGGGGGCTATAGTGGCTACACCTTC CASSSTTGGYSGYTF
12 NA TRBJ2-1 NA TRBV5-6 TGTGCCAGCAGCCTTTGGAGCGGCCAGGGGTTCTTC CASSLWSGQGFF
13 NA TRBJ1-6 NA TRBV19 TGTGCCAGCCGGACAGCTCGGCTTTCACCCCTCCACTTT CASRTARLSPLHF
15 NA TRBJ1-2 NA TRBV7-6 TGTGCCAGCAGCTTAGACGCCGAATCTAACTATGGCTACACCTTC CASSLDAESNYGYTF
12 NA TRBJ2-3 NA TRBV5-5 TGTGCCAGCAGGGACAACACAGATACGCAGTATTTT CASRDNTDTQYF
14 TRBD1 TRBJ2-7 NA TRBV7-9 TGTGCCAGCAGCTTTCAAGGGGGCCCCAACGAGCAGTACTTC CASSFQGGPNEQYF
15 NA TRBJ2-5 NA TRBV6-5 TGTGCCAGCAGCTATACTTGGACAGCCCAAGAGACCCAGTACTTC CASSYTWTAQETQYF
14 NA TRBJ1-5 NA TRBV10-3 TGTGCCATCAGTGAGTCGACAGTCAATCAGCCCCAGCATTTT CAISESTVNQPQHF
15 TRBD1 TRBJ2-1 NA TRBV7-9 TGTGCCAGCAGCCTACGACAGGGGACCTACAATGAGCAGTTCTTC CASSLRQGTYNEQFF
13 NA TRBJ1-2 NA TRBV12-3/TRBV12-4 TGTGCCAGCACCTTCGGTTTGGCGCGCGGCTACACCTTC CASTFGLARGYTF
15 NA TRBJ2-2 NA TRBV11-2 TGTGCCAGCAGCGGGGACTCCTCATACACCGGGGAGCTGTTTTTT CASSGDSSYTGELFF
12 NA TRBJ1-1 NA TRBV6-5 TGTGCCACCCGAGACCCAGGGGTAAAGGCTTTCTTT CATRDPGVKAFF
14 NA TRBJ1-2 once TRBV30 TGTGCCTGGAGTGTATCAGTCACAGGCTATGGCTACACCTTC CAWSVSVTGYGYTF
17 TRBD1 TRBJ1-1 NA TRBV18 TGTGCCAGCTCCCTCCGGGACAGGAATCTTGGGGGCACTGAAGCTTTCTTT CASSLRDRNLGGTEAFF
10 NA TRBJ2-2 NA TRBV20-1 TGCAGTGTATTTTCCGGGGAGCTGTTTTTT CSVFSGELFF
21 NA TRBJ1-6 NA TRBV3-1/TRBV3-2 TGTGCCAGCAGCCAAGATCTCGTGCTGGACAAGCAAAGTTCCTATAATTCACCCCTCCACTTT CASSQDLVLDKQSSYNSPLHF
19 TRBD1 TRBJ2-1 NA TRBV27 TGTGCCAGCACTATGGCTGGGACAGGGGGACTAGCTTCCTACAATGAGCAGTTCTTC CASTMAGTGGLASYNEQFF
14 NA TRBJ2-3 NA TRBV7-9 TGTGCCAGCAGCTTGAGAATAGGGACAGATACGCAGTATTTT CASSLRIGTDTQYF
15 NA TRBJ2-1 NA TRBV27 TGTGCCAGCAGTTTGTGGACGAGCTCCTACAATGAGCAGTTCTTC CASSLWTSSYNEQFF
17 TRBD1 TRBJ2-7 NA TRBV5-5 TGTGCCAGCAGCCTAACTCGACAGGGGGCTTTCTCCTACGAGCAGTACTTC CASSLTRQGAFSYEQYF
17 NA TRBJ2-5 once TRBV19 TGTGCCAGTAGTTGGGGGGGGCAAGGCAGATACCAAGAGACCCAGTACTTC CASSWGGQGRYQETQYF
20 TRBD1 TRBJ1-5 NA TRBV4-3 TGCGCCAGCAGCCCAACCTCCGCCGGAATGGGACAGGGGGCGAACCAGCCCCAGCATTTT CASSPTSAGMGQGANQPQHF
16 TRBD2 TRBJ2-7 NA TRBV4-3 TGCGCCAGCAGCCATGAGCGGACTAGCGGATTATACGAGCAGTACTTC CASSHERTSGLYEQYF
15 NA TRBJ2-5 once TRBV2 TGTGCCAGCAGTGAAGGAGGCAGGGGAGGGGAGACCCAGTACTTC CASSEGGRGGETQYF
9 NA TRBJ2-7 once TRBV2 TGTGCCAGCGGCTACGAGCAGTACTTC CASGYEQYF
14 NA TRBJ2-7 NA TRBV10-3 TGTGCCATCAGTGAGGGACCGCAGGGGTACGAGCAGTACTTC CAISEGPQGYEQYF
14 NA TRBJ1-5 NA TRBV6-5 TGTGCCAGCAAAAAGGGAGGCGATGGACAGCCCCAGCATTTT CASKKGGDGQPQHF
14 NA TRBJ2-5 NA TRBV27 TGTGCCAGCAGTCCAAGACTGACGTCGGAGACCCAGTACTTC CASSPRLTSETQYF
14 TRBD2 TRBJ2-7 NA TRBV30 TGTGCCTGGAGTGGCGGGGGGGCGAGGTACGAGCAGTACTTC CAWSGGGARYEQYF
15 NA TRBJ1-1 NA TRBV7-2 TGTGCCAGCAGCTTAGACCGCGGAGGTATAACTGAAGCTTTCTTT CASSLDRGGITEAFF
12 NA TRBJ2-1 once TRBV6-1 TGTGCCAGCAGTGAAGCCAGGGGTGAGCAGTTCTTC CASSEARGEQFF
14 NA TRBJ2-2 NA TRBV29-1 TGCAGCGTCAGAGGGGGAGGCCGAACCGGGGAGCTGTTTTTT CSVRGGGRTGELFF
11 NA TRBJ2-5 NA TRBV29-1 TGCAGCGTTGAAAAGGGAGAGACCCAGTACTTC CSVEKGETQYF
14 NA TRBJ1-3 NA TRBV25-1 TGTGCCAGCAGTGACAGAGAAACTGGAAACACCATATATTTT CASSDRETGNTIYF
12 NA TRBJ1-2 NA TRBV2 TGTGCCACATCCGGGGACCTCTATGGCTACACCTTC CATSGDLYGYTF